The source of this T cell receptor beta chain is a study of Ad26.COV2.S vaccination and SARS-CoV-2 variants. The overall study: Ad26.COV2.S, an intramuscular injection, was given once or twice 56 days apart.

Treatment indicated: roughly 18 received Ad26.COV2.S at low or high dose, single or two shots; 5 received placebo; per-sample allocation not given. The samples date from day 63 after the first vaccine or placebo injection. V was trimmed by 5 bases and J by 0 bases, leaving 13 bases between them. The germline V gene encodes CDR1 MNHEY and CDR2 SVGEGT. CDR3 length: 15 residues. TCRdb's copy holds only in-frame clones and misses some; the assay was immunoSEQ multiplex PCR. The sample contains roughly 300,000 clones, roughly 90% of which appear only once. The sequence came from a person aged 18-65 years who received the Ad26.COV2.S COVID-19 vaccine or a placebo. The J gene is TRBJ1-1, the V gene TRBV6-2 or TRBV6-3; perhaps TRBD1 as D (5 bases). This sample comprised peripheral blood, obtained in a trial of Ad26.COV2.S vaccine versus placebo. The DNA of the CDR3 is TGTGCCAGCAGTATCGGGGGATATATGAACACTGAAGCTTTCTTT. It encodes CASSIGGYMNTEAFF.